Listed below are T cell receptor beta chains from one sample, sequenced in a study of T cell responses to AZD1222 COVID-19 vaccine. Data came from immunoSEQ multiplex PCR; TCRdb stores just in-frame clones and leaves some out. The sample lists roughly 120,000 clones; roughly 84% were seen once. The sample was peripheral blood, taken 28 days after the second AZD1222 dose. The receptors were sampled from an adult who received the AZD1222 COVID-19 vaccine. Both conserved end residues are part of each CDR3. A D gene is named only where the DNA matches it firmly. Size is stated for part of the rows, as once, few or many counts, or as a class when the clone is expanded.

j_call: TRBJ1-4
clone_size: .
d_call: .
v_call: TRBV24-1
cdr3_aa: CATSDSGATNEKLFF
cdr3_nt: TGTGCCACCAGTGATTCCGGAGCAACTAATGAAAAACTGTTTTTT

j_call: TRBJ1-5
clone_size: .
d_call: TRBD1
v_call: TRBV4-1
cdr3_aa: CASSQDQRQGAGQPQHF
cdr3_nt: TGCGCCAGCAGCCAAGATCAGAGACAGGGGGCCGGTCAGCCCCAGCATTTT

j_call: TRBJ1-3
clone_size: .
d_call: .
v_call: TRBV6-1
cdr3_aa: CASSEDTAGNTIYF
cdr3_nt: TGTGCCAGCAGTGAAGATACAGCGGGAAACACCATATATTTT

j_call: TRBJ2-5
clone_size: .
d_call: .
v_call: TRBV5-5
cdr3_aa: CASSLGRAGETQYF
cdr3_nt: TGTGCCAGCAGCTTGGGCCGGGCGGGAGAGACCCAGTACTTC

j_call: TRBJ1-1
clone_size: .
d_call: .
v_call: TRBV29-1
cdr3_aa: CSVEQGFMNTEAFF
cdr3_nt: TGCAGCGTTGAACAGGGGTTCATGAACACTGAAGCTTTCTTT

j_call: TRBJ2-3
clone_size: .
d_call: TRBD2
v_call: TRBV4-1
cdr3_aa: CASSRTSGSTDTQYF
cdr3_nt: TGCGCCAGCAGTCGGACTAGCGGCTCCACAGATACGCAGTATTTT

j_call: TRBJ2-4
clone_size: .
d_call: TRBD1
v_call: TRBV9
cdr3_aa: CASSVSTGGANIQYF
cdr3_nt: TGTGCCAGCAGCGTCTCAACAGGGGGCGCGAACATTCAGTACTTC

j_call: TRBJ1-2
clone_size: .
d_call: .
v_call: TRBV12-3/TRBV12-4
cdr3_aa: CASSLTENYGYTF
cdr3_nt: TGTGCCAGCAGTTTGACGGAGAACTATGGCTACACCTTC

j_call: TRBJ1-6
clone_size: .
d_call: TRBD1
v_call: TRBV2
cdr3_aa: CASKNRDRGFSPLHF
cdr3_nt: TGTGCCAGCAAGAACCGGGACAGGGGTTTTTCACCCCTCCACTTT

j_call: TRBJ2-7
clone_size: .
d_call: TRBD2
v_call: TRBV9
cdr3_aa: CASSVGPHGGRNSYEQYF
cdr3_nt: TGTGCCAGCAGCGTAGGCCCTCATGGCGGGAGGAACTCCTACGAGCAGTACTTC

j_call: TRBJ1-2
clone_size: .
d_call: TRBD1
v_call: TRBV9
cdr3_aa: CASSLQGGYTF
cdr3_nt: TGTGCCAGCAGCCTACAGGGGGGCTACACCTTC

j_call: TRBJ1-1
clone_size: .
d_call: .
v_call: TRBV7-3
cdr3_aa: CASSLRAGGTEAFF
cdr3_nt: TGTGCCAGCAGCCTTAGGGCGGGCGGCACTGAAGCTTTCTTT

j_call: TRBJ2-1
clone_size: .
d_call: .
v_call: TRBV28
cdr3_aa: CASSFRGAQFF
cdr3_nt: TGTGCCAGCAGTTTTCGCGGGGCGCAGTTCTTC

j_call: TRBJ1-3
clone_size: .
d_call: .
v_call: TRBV5-8
cdr3_aa: CASSLKGAGNTIYF
cdr3_nt: TGTGCCAGCAGCTTGAAAGGGGCCGGAAACACCATATATTTT

j_call: TRBJ2-1
clone_size: few
d_call: TRBD1
v_call: TRBV19
cdr3_aa: CASRDRTGLPNEQFF
cdr3_nt: TGTGCCAGTAGGGACCGGACAGGGCTTCCGAATGAGCAGTTCTTC

j_call: TRBJ2-7
clone_size: .
d_call: .
v_call: TRBV18
cdr3_aa: CASSPDSRPYEQYF
cdr3_nt: TGTGCCAGCTCACCAGATAGCAGACCCTACGAGCAGTACTTC

j_call: TRBJ1-4
clone_size: .
d_call: .
v_call: TRBV6-5
cdr3_aa: CASSYTVPNEKLFF
cdr3_nt: TGTGCCAGCAGTTACACAGTCCCTAATGAAAAACTGTTTTTT

j_call: TRBJ2-1
clone_size: .
d_call: TRBD2
v_call: TRBV7-9
cdr3_aa: CASSARDYYNEQFF
cdr3_nt: TGTGCCAGCAGCGCCCGGGACTACTACAATGAGCAGTTCTTC

j_call: TRBJ1-6
clone_size: .
d_call: .
v_call: TRBV14
cdr3_aa: CASSQDVEPLHF
cdr3_nt: TGTGCCAGCAGCCAAGATGTAGAACCCCTCCACTTT

j_call: TRBJ2-3
clone_size: .
d_call: TRBD1
v_call: TRBV28
cdr3_aa: CASSTTGTENKKHTDTQYF
cdr3_nt: TGTGCCAGCAGCACTACCGGGACAGAGAATAAAAAACACACAGATACGCAGTATTTT

j_call: TRBJ2-7
clone_size: .
d_call: TRBD1
v_call: TRBV2
cdr3_aa: CASSWTGSVHEQYF
cdr3_nt: TGTGCCAGCAGTTGGACAGGGTCGGTCCACGAGCAGTACTTC

j_call: TRBJ2-3
clone_size: .
d_call: TRBD2
v_call: TRBV13
cdr3_aa: CASSSWREEQSTDTQYF
cdr3_nt: TGTGCCAGCAGCTCGTGGCGGGAGGAACAAAGCACAGATACGCAGTATTTT

j_call: TRBJ1-4
clone_size: .
d_call: .
v_call: TRBV4-3
cdr3_aa: CASRIPGHSNEKLFF
cdr3_nt: TGCGCCAGCAGAATACCGGGACACAGTAATGAAAAACTGTTTTTT

j_call: TRBJ2-7
clone_size: once
d_call: .
v_call: TRBV6-2/TRBV6-3
cdr3_aa: CASSQNYEQYF
cdr3_nt: TGTGCCAGCAGCCAGAACTACGAGCAGTACTTC

j_call: TRBJ1-2
clone_size: .
d_call: .
v_call: TRBV5-8
cdr3_aa: CASSLDGGYGYTF
cdr3_nt: TGTGCCAGCAGCCTCGATGGCGGCTATGGCTACACCTTC

j_call: TRBJ2-1
clone_size: .
d_call: TRBD2
v_call: TRBV7-2
cdr3_aa: CASSPIAGYYNEQFF
cdr3_nt: TGTGCCAGCAGCCCAATAGCGGGATACTACAATGAGCAGTTCTTC

j_call: TRBJ2-5
clone_size: .
d_call: .
v_call: TRBV19
cdr3_aa: CASSIRRGGSQTQYF
cdr3_nt: TGTGCCAGTAGTATAAGACGGGGTGGATCCCAGACCCAGTACTTC

j_call: TRBJ2-3
clone_size: .
d_call: .
v_call: TRBV3-1/TRBV3-2
cdr3_aa: CASSQGLLESSTQYF
cdr3_nt: TGTGCCAGCAGCCAAGGTTTATTGGAGTCTAGTACGCAGTATTTT

j_call: TRBJ2-3
clone_size: .
d_call: .
v_call: TRBV20-1
cdr3_aa: CSASQTGTDTQYF
cdr3_nt: TGCAGTGCTAGTCAAACAGGGACAGATACGCAGTATTTT

j_call: TRBJ1-2
clone_size: .
d_call: .
v_call: TRBV19
cdr3_aa: CASSNPDYGYTF
cdr3_nt: TGTGCCAGTAGTAACCCCGACTATGGCTACACCTTC

j_call: TRBJ1-2
clone_size: .
d_call: .
v_call: TRBV12-3/TRBV12-4
cdr3_aa: CASSLARSYGYTF
cdr3_nt: TGTGCCAGCAGTTTAGCTAGGAGCTATGGCTACACCTTC

j_call: TRBJ1-1
clone_size: few
d_call: .
v_call: TRBV30
cdr3_aa: CACDIGPKPEAFF
cdr3_nt: TGTGCCTGTGATATAGGACCTAAACCTGAAGCTTTCTTT

j_call: TRBJ2-2
clone_size: .
d_call: TRBD1
v_call: TRBV10-3
cdr3_aa: CATQGQAADTGELFF
cdr3_nt: TGTGCCACACAGGGGCAGGCTGCCGATACCGGGGAGCTGTTTTTT

j_call: TRBJ2-3
clone_size: .
d_call: TRBD2
v_call: TRBV19
cdr3_aa: CASRATSGGPTQYF
cdr3_nt: TGTGCCAGTAGGGCGACTAGCGGGGGGCCGACGCAGTATTTT

j_call: TRBJ1-2
clone_size: .
d_call: TRBD1
v_call: TRBV9
cdr3_aa: CASSVRQGANYGYTF
cdr3_nt: TGTGCCAGCAGCGTTCGACAGGGGGCTAACTATGGCTACACCTTC

j_call: TRBJ2-5
clone_size: .
d_call: .
v_call: TRBV12-3/TRBV12-4
cdr3_aa: CASRAQETQYF
cdr3_nt: TGTGCCAGCAGGGCCCAAGAGACCCAGTACTTC

j_call: TRBJ1-2
clone_size: once
d_call: TRBD1
v_call: TRBV11-2
cdr3_aa: CASSLGQGAGGYTF
cdr3_nt: TGTGCCAGCAGCTTAGGACAGGGGGCTGGTGGCTACACCTTC

j_call: TRBJ2-7
clone_size: once
d_call: .
v_call: TRBV5-1
cdr3_aa: CASSLGGASGEQYF
cdr3_nt: TGCGCCAGCAGCTTGGGTGGGGCCTCGGGCGAGCAGTACTTC

j_call: TRBJ2-1
clone_size: .
d_call: .
v_call: TRBV5-1
cdr3_aa: CASSSAPGSRGGEQFF
cdr3_nt: TGCGCCAGCAGCTCGGCCCCGGGGTCCAGGGGGGGTGAGCAGTTCTTC

j_call: TRBJ1-2
clone_size: .
d_call: .
v_call: TRBV18
cdr3_aa: CASSPSRGRGYGYTF
cdr3_nt: TGTGCCAGCTCACCTTCCCGGGGAAGGGGATATGGCTACACCTTC

j_call: TRBJ1-1
clone_size: .
d_call: .
v_call: TRBV6-1
cdr3_aa: CASSEALGLGALKPTEAFF
cdr3_nt: TGTGCCAGCAGTGAAGCGCTGGGCTTAGGGGCACTGAAGCCCACTGAAGCTTTCTTT

j_call: TRBJ2-6
clone_size: .
d_call: .
v_call: TRBV2
cdr3_aa: CASSVTRGSGANVLTF
cdr3_nt: TGTGCCAGCAGCGTAACGAGGGGCTCTGGGGCCAACGTCCTGACTTTC

j_call: TRBJ2-5
clone_size: .
d_call: TRBD1
v_call: TRBV24-1
cdr3_aa: CATSDSDRFMKETQYF
cdr3_nt: TGTGCCACCAGTGACTCGGACAGGTTCATGAAAGAGACCCAGTACTTC

j_call: TRBJ1-1
clone_size: .
d_call: .
v_call: TRBV6-5
cdr3_aa: CASSPLHQNTEAFF
cdr3_nt: TGTGCCAGCAGTCCTCTGCACCAGAACACTGAAGCTTTCTTT

j_call: TRBJ1-6
clone_size: few
d_call: TRBD1
v_call: TRBV3-1/TRBV3-2
cdr3_aa: CASSHEQGAHPYSPLHF
cdr3_nt: TGTGCCAGCAGCCATGAACAGGGGGCCCATCCCTATTCACCCCTCCACTTT

j_call: TRBJ2-3
clone_size: .
d_call: .
v_call: TRBV5-4
cdr3_aa: CASSLMDRQYF
cdr3_nt: TGTGCCAGCAGCTTGATGGATCGCCAGTATTTT

j_call: TRBJ1-5
clone_size: few
d_call: TRBD1
v_call: TRBV19
cdr3_aa: CASSISRTGDQPQHF
cdr3_nt: TGTGCAAGTAGTATATCAAGGACAGGGGATCAGCCCCAGCATTTT

j_call: TRBJ1-1
clone_size: .
d_call: .
v_call: TRBV7-2
cdr3_aa: CASSLGTGNEAFF
cdr3_nt: TGTGCCAGCAGCCTAGGGACGGGTAATGAAGCTTTCTTT

j_call: TRBJ2-5
clone_size: .
d_call: .
v_call: TRBV11-1
cdr3_aa: CASSLVTTQETQYF
cdr3_nt: TGTGCCAGCAGCTTAGTGACCACGCAAGAGACCCAGTACTTC

j_call: TRBJ1-2
clone_size: .
d_call: .
v_call: TRBV2
cdr3_aa: CASSEGSSRGYTF
cdr3_nt: TGTGCCAGCAGTGAGGGGTCCAGTCGCGGCTACACCTTC

j_call: TRBJ1-2
clone_size: .
d_call: .
v_call: TRBV7-2
cdr3_aa: CASSVTGNAYGYTF
cdr3_nt: TGTGCCAGCAGCGTTACAGGGAACGCATATGGCTACACCTTC

j_call: TRBJ1-4
clone_size: .
d_call: .
v_call: TRBV28
cdr3_aa: CASSLDLGGGDEKLFF
cdr3_nt: TGTGCCAGCAGTTTAGACTTGGGAGGAGGGGATGAAAAACTGTTTTTT

j_call: TRBJ1-5
clone_size: .
d_call: TRBD1
v_call: TRBV4-1
cdr3_aa: CASSHADRGNQPQHF
cdr3_nt: TGCGCCAGCAGCCACGCCGACAGGGGGAATCAGCCCCAGCATTTT

j_call: TRBJ1-5
clone_size: .
d_call: .
v_call: TRBV7-8
cdr3_aa: CASSFGVWRHLNQPQHF
cdr3_nt: TGTGCCAGCAGCTTTGGGGTCTGGCGGCACCTCAATCAGCCCCAGCATTTT

j_call: TRBJ1-4
clone_size: .
d_call: TRBD1
v_call: TRBV18
cdr3_aa: CASSPEDRVREKLFF
cdr3_nt: TGTGCCAGCTCACCAGAAGACAGGGTTCGAGAAAAACTGTTTTTT

j_call: TRBJ1-5
clone_size: .
d_call: .
v_call: TRBV4-2
cdr3_aa: CASSQNSGTKYSNQPQHF
cdr3_nt: TGTGCCAGCAGCCAGAATTCCGGGACAAAATATAGCAATCAGCCCCAGCATTTT

j_call: TRBJ2-7
clone_size: .
d_call: TRBD2
v_call: TRBV19
cdr3_aa: CATRASGAYEQYF
cdr3_nt: TGTGCCACCAGGGCTAGCGGAGCCTACGAGCAGTACTTC